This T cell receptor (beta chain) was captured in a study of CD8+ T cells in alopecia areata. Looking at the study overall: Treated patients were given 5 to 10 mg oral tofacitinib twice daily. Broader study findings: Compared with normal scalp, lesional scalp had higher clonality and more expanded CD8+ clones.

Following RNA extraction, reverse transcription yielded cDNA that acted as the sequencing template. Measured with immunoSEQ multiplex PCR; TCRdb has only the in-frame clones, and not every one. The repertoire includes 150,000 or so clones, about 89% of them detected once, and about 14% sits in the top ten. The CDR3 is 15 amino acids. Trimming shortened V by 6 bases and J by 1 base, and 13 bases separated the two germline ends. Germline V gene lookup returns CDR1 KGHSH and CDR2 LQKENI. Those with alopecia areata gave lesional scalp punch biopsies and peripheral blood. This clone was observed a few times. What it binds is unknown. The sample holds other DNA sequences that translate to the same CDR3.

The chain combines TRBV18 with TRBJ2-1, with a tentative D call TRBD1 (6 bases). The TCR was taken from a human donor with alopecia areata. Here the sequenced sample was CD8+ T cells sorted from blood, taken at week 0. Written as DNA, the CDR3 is TGTGCCAGCTCTCCTCCCGGGACATCCTACAATGAGCAGTTCTTC. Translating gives CASSPPGTSYNEQFF.